This entry concerns a single TCR beta chain. The target antigen is unknown. It was with 60 Vbeta and 13 Jbeta primers that the PCR ran. Per the authors' pipeline: The count from a later analysis was tens of millions of unique TCR beta chains, approximately 9.9 million of them shared. Sequencing was performed with immunoSEQ multiplex PCR; in TCRdb, only in-frame clones are kept and a portion is missing. V and J calls and clone size follow that table, whereas D and trimming were derived from the DNA. The sample contains about 160,000 clones, roughly 82% of which appear only once. This sample is part of a study of cytomegalovirus exposure and HLA in healthy donors. Findings and caveats of the study: The majority of CMV-associated TCR beta chains were reported as apparently HLA-restricted in a later analysis. In a later analysis, at a false discovery rate of 0.05, approximately 15,000 TCR beta sequences matched HLA alleles. Accurate prediction of HLA-A and HLA-B alleles (for most subjects) was reportedly achieved from TCR beta sequences.

The CDR3 is made up of 14 amino acids. J lost 6 bases, V lost 4 bases, and 5 bases had no gene match. Germline lookup yields CDR1 SGHRS and CDR2 YFSETQ. Specimen: PBMCs. This sequence was found in a man aged 50 to 59 in good health and CMV-seropositive. The J gene is TRBJ1-5, the V gene TRBV5-1; TRBD1 agrees at 9 bases. CDR3 sequence (DNA): TGCGCCAGCAGCCAGGGACAGGGAGGTCAGCCCCAGCATTTT. Translated: CASSQGQGGQPQHF.